One and the same sample provided the 8 T cell receptor beta chains below, sequenced in a study of OX40 agonist ivuxolimab in advanced cancers. Libraries were prepared by immunoSEQ multiplex PCR; TCRdb keeps only in-frame clonotypes and omits some of them. The sample has 8,500 to 9,500 clones; around 70% are singletons. The material sequenced was CD4+ or CD8+ T cells sorted from blood, taken in a trial of the OX40 agonist ivuxolimab. These receptors were taken from an adult with an advanced solid tumor such as melanoma, head and neck, liver or kidney cancer.

The chain combines TRBV15 with TRBJ2-3; D gene unclear. CDR3 length equals 13 residues. V shed 2 bases and J shed 3 bases, with 6 bases lying between them. CDR1 LNHNV and CDR2 YYDKDF come from the germline V gene (reference sequence). The CDR3 reads CATSRSRTDTQYF. CDR3 nucleotide sequence: TGTGCCACCAGCAGATCCCGAACAGATACGCAGTATTTT.

The chain carries TRBV5-4 and TRBJ1-2; 9 bases line up with TRBD1. Unmatched junction bases numbered 6, after V lost 5 bases and J lost 4 bases. The CDR3 is 14 residues long. The germline gives CDR1 SGHNT, CDR2 YYREEE (reference sequence). The CDR3: CASRPGQGVYGYTF. In nucleotides, the CDR3 is TGTGCCAGCAGGCCGGGACAGGGTGTCTATGGCTACACCTTC.

In its sample, this clone was seen a few times. The CDR3: CASSPSGTLSYNEQFF. The DNA of the CDR3 is TGTGCCAGCAGCCCGTCCGGGACACTTTCCTACAATGAGCAGTTCTTC. The chain links TRBV7-6 to TRBJ2-1; D possibly corresponds to TRBD1 (6 bases). Trimming stripped 5 bases from V and 1 base from J, with 15 bases between. The CDR3 length is 16 residues. CDR1 and CDR2 from the germline V gene are SGHVS and FNYEAQ. Looking up the rest from reference TRBV7-6 and TRBJ2-1 gives the full variable domain: GAGVSQSPRYKVTKRGQDVALRCDPISGHVSLYWYRQALGQGPEFLTYFNYEAQQDKSGLPNDRFSAERPEGSISTLTIQRTEQRDSAMYRCASSPSGTLSYNEQFFGPGTRLTVL.

The CDR3 DNA reads as TGCGCCAGCAGTGAGTGGAACGAGCAGTACTTC. It codes for CASSEWNEQYF. V is TRBV10-2 and J is TRBJ2-7, with D unclear. The CDR3 loop spans 11 amino acids. V was cut by 1 base and J by 5 bases, with 3 bases left in between. CDR1 is WSHSY, CDR2 SAAADI, per germline.

J is TRBJ1-5 and V is TRBV2; 9 bases match TRBD1. CDR3 size: 14 residues. In germline, CDR1 is SNHLY, CDR2 FYNNEI. Trimming took 8 bases from V and 6 from J; bases not matched to a gene: 8. CDR3 in amino acids: CASAPGQGVQPQHF. The CDR3 coding sequence is TGTGCCAGCGCACCGGGACAGGGCGTTCAGCCCCAGCATTTT.

The rearrangement uses TRBV5-1 and TRBJ2-3, with TRBD2 as a possible D gene (6 bases). V lost 4 bases, J lost 4 bases, and 19 bases lay in between. This CDR3 comprises 16 residues. Germline CDR1 is SGHRS and CDR2 is YFSETQ. CDR3 in DNA: TGCGCCAGCAGCCTAACTAGCAACGGTAACCCAGATACGCAGTATTTT. This codes for CASSLTSNGNPDTQYF.

The table lists this clone with a few counts. The V call is TRBV7-2, the J call TRBJ1-3; TRBD1 agrees at 7 bases. Germline values: CDR1 SGHTA, CDR2 FQGNSA. The CDR3 contains 17 residues. V shed 1 base, J shed 0 bases, and the junction held 6 bases outside the gene matches. The CDR3 is CASSLVGTASSGNTIYF. The CDR3 coding sequence is TGTGCCAGCAGCTTAGTTGGGACAGCCAGCTCTGGAAACACCATATATTTT.

In this sample, this clone is medium-sized. The chain combines TRBV7-6 with TRBJ1-1; unclear D gene. V was trimmed by 9 bases and J by 4 bases, leaving 15 bases between them. Germline V gives CDR1 SGHVS, CDR2 FNYEAQ. The CDR3 extends over 13 amino acids. CDR3 residues: CASSAGGSTEAFF. CDR3 nucleotide sequence: TGTGCCAGTTCGGCAGGTGGAAGCACTGAAGCTTTCTTT.